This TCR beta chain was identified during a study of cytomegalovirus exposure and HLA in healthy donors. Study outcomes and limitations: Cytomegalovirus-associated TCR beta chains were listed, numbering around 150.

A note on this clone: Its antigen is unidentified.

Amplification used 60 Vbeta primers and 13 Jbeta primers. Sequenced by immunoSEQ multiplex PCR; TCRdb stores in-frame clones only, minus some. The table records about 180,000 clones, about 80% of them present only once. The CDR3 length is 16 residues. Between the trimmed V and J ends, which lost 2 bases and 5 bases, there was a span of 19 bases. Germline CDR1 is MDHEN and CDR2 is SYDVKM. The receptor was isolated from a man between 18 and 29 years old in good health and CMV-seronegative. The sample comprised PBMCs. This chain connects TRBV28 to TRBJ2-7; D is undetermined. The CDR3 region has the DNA TGTGCCAGCAGTTTACGAATAGCAGACTTAGCCCACGAGCAGTACTTC. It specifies CASSLRIADLAHEQYF. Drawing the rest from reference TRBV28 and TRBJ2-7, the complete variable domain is DVKVTQSSRYLVKRTGEKVFLECVQDMDHENMFWYRQDPGLGLRLIYFSYDVKMKEKGDIPEGYSVSREKKERFSLILESASTNQTSMYLCASSLRIADLAHEQYFGPGTRLTVT.